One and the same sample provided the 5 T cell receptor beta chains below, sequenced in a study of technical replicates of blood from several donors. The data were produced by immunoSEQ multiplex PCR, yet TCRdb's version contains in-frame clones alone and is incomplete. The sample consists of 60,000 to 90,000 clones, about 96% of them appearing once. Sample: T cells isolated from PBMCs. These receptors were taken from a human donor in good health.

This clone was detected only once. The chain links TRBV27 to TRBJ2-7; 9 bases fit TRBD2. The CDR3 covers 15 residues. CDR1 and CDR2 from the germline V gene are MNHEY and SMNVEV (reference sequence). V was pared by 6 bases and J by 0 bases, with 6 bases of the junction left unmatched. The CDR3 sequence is CASRVTSGVSYEQYF. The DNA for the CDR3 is TGTGCCAGCAGGGTGACTAGCGGAGTCTCCTACGAGCAGTACTTC.

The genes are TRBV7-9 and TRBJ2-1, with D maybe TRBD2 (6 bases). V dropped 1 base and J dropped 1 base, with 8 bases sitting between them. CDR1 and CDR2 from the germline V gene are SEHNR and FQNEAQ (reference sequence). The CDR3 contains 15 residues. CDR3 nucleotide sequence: TGTGCCAGCAGCTTAGGTCGGGGGTCCTACAATGAGCAGTTCTTC. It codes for CASSLGRGSYNEQFF.

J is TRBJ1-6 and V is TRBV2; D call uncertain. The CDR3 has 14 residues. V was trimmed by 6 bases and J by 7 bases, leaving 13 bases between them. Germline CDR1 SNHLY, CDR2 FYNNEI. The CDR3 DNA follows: TGTGCCAGCAGCGGATGGGGAGACAATTCACCCCTCCACTTT. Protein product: CASSGWGDNSPLHF.

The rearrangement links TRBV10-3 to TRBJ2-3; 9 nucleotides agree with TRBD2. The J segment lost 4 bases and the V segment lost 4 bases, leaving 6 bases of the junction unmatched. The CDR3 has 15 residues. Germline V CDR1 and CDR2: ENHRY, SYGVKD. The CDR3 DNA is TGTGCCATCAGTGCAGCGGGGGGCCCGGCAGATACGCAGTATTTT. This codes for CAISAAGGPADTQYF.

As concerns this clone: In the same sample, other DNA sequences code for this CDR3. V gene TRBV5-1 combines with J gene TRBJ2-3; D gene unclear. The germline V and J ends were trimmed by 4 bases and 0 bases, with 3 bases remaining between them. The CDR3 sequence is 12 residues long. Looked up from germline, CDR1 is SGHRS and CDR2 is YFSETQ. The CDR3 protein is CASSLSTDTQYF. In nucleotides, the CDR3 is TGCGCCAGCAGCCTGAGCACAGATACGCAGTATTTT.